The 2 T cell receptor beta chains reported below all come from one sample, sequenced in a study of sequential checkpoint blockade in melanoma. Data came from immunoSEQ multiplex PCR; TCRdb stores just in-frame clones and leaves some out. The sample holds some 9,600 clones, 24% seen once. Treatment given: randomized to nivolumab then ipilimumab (arm A) or the reverse (arm B). Sequenced material: tumor tissue (inferred from file names), taken from a patient given nivolumab and ipilimumab in sequence. The receptors were gathered from a human donor with melanoma.

This clone has more than one count but fewer than ten. The chain is built from TRBV11-3 and TRBJ1-5, with TRBD1 as a possible D gene (5 bases). Trimming took off 5 bases at V and 3 bases at J, with 14 bases between the two ends. This CDR3 comprises 15 residues. Germline V lookup: CDR1 SGHNT, CDR2 YENEEA. CDR3 in amino acids: CASSNPQGPNQPQHF. DNA for the CDR3: TGTGCCAGCAGCAACCCGCAGGGCCCCAATCAGCCCCAGCATTTT. Combining the CDR3 with reference TRBV11-3 and TRBJ1-5 gives the whole variable domain EAGVVQSPRYKIIEKKQPVAFWCNPISGHNTLYWYLQNLGQGPELLIRYENEEAVDDSQLPKDRFSAERLKGVDSTLKIQPAELGDSAVYLCASSNPQGPNQPQHFGDGTRLSIL.

The genes are TRBV10-3 and TRBJ1-6, with 7 nucleotides matching TRBD1. Germline assignment: CDR1 ENHRY and CDR2 SYGVKD. The J segment lost 10 bases and the V segment lost 5 bases, leaving 14 bases of the junction unmatched. The CDR3 is made up of 16 amino acids. The CDR3 reads CAISRSIQGVISPLHF. The CDR3 DNA reads TGTGCCATCAGTCGGTCCATCCAGGGGGTGATCTCACCCCTCCACTTT.